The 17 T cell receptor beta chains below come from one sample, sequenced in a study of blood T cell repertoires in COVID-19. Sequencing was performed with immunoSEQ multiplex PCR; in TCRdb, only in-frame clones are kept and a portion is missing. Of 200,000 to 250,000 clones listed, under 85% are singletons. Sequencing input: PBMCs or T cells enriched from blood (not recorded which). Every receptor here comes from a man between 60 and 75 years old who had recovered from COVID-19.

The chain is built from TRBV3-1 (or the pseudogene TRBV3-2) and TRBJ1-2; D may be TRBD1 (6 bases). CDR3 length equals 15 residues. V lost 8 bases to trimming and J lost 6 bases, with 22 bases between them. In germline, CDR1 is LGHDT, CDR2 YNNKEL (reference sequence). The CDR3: CASSPTDRFLHGYTF. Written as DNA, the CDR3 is TGTGCCAGCTCACCCACCGACAGGTTTCTACATGGCTACACCTTC.

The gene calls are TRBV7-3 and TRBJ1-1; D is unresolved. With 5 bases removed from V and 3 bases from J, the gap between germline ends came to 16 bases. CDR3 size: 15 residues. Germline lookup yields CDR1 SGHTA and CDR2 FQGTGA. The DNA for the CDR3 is TGTGCCAGCAGCCCCGGAGGGCAAAGGGACACTGAAGCTTTCTTT. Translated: CASSPGGQRDTEAFF.

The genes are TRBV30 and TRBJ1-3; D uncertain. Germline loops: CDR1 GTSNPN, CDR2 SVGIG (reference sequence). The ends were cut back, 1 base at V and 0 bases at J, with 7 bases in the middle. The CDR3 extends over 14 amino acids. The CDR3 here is CAWSGGNSGNTIYF. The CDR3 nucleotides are TGTGCCTGGAGTGGAGGGAACTCTGGAAACACCATATATTTT.

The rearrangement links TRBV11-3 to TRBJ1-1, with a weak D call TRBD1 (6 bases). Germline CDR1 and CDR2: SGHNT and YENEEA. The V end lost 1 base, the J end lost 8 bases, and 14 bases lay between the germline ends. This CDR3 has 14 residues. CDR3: CASSLGIVQGEAFF. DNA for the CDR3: TGTGCCAGCAGCTTAGGTATTGTCCAGGGGGAAGCTTTCTTT.

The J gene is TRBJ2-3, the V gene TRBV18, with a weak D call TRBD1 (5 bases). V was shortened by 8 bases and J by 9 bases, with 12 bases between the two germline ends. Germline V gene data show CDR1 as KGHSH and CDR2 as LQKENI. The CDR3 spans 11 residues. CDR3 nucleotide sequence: TGTGCCAGCGAGGTAGGGGCCACGCAGTATTTT. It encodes CASEVGATQYF.

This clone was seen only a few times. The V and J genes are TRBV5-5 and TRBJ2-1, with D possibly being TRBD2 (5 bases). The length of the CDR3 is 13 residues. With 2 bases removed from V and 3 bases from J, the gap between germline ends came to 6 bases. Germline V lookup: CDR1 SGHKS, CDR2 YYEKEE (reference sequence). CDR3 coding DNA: TGTGCCAGCAGCTTCGAGGGCTACAATGAGCAGTTCTTC. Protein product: CASSFEGYNEQFF.

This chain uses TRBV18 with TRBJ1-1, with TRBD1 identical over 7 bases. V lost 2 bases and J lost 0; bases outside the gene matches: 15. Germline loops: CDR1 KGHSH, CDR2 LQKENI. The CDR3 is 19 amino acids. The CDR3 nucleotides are TGTGCCAGCTCACCAATATCATTAAGGGGGCAGGGGCTGAACACTGAAGCTTTCTTT. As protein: CASSPISLRGQGLNTEAFF. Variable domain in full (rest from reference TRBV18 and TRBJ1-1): NAGVMQNPRHLVRRRGQEARLRCSPMKGHSHVYWYRQLPEEGLKFMVYLQKENIIDESGMPKERFSAEFPKEGPSILRIQQVVRGDSAAYFCASSPISLRGQGLNTEAFFGQGTRLTVV.

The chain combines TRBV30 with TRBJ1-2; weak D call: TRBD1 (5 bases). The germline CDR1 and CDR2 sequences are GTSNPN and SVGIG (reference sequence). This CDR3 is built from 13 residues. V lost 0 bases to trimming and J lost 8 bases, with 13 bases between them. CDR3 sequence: CAWSVNGRDGYTF. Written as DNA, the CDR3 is TGTGCCTGGAGTGTAAATGGGCGGGACGGCTACACCTTC.

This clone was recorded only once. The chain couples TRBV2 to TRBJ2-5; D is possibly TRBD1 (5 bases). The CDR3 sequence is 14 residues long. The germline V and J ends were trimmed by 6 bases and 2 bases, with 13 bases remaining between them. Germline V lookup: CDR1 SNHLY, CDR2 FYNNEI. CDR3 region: CASRVGRAQETQYF. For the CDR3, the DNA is TGTGCCAGCAGAGTAGGCAGGGCACAAGAGACCCAGTACTTC. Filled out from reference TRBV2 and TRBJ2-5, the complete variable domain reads EPEVTQTPSHQVTQMGQEVILRCVPISNHLYFYWYRQILGQKVEFLVSFYNNEISEKSEIFDDQFSVERPDGSNFTLKIRSTKLEDSAMYFCASRVGRAQETQYFGPGTRLLVL.

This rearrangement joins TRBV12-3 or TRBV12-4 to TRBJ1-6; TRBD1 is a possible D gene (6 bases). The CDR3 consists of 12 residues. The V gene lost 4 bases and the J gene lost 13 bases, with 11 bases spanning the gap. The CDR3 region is CASSSGGRPLHF. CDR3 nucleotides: TGTGCCAGCAGTTCGGGGGGGCGTCCCCTCCACTTT.

The CDR3 DNA reads as TGCGCCAGCAGCTTAGCGGGACGACCCCCCCGGGAGACCCAGTACTTC. Encoded protein: CASSLAGRPPRETQYF. This chain links TRBV5-1 with TRBJ2-5; 7 positions match TRBD2. V was pared by 2 bases and J by 5 bases, with 12 bases of the junction left unmatched. The CDR3 has 16 residues. Germline lookup yields CDR1 SGHRS and CDR2 YFSETQ.

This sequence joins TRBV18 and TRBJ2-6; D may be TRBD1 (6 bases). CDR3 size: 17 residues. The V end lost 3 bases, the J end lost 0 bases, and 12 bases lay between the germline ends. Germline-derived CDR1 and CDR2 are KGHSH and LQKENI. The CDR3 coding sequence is TGTGCCAGCTCACCGCGGACAGAATACTCTGGGGCCAACGTCCTGACTTTC. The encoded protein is CASSPRTEYSGANVLTF.

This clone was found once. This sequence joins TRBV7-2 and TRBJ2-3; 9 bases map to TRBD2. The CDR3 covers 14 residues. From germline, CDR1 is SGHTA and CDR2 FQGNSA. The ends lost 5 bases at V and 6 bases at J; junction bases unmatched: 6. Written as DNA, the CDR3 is TGTGCCAGCAGCCAAAGCGGGGGGTTCGATACGCAGTATTTT. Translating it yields CASSQSGGFDTQYF.

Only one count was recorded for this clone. CDR3 DNA sequence: TGTGCCAGCAGTAAACAGGAGCTGGTCTACGAGCAGTACTTC. It codes for CASSKQELVYEQYF. This sequence joins TRBV6-5 and TRBJ2-7, with a weak D call TRBD1 (5 bases). The germline gives CDR1 MNHEY, CDR2 SVGAGI. This CDR3 is built from 14 residues. Trimming took 5 bases from V and 3 from J, leaving 14 bases between them.

CDR3 in amino acids: CASSLRRATNEKLFF. The CDR3 DNA is TGTGCCAGCAGCTTACGTCGCGCAACTAATGAAAAACTGTTTTTT. The chain couples TRBV11-3 to TRBJ1-4; D unresolved. V lost 2 bases, J lost 0 bases, and 7 bases lay in between. The CDR3 length is 15 residues. The germline CDR1 and CDR2 sequences are SGHNT and YENEEA. The full variable domain, completed using reference TRBV11-3 and TRBJ1-4, is EAGVVQSPRYKIIEKKQPVAFWCNPISGHNTLYWYLQNLGQGPELLIRYENEEAVDDSQLPKDRFSAERLKGVDSTLKIQPAELGDSAVYLCASSLRRATNEKLFFGSGTQLSVL.

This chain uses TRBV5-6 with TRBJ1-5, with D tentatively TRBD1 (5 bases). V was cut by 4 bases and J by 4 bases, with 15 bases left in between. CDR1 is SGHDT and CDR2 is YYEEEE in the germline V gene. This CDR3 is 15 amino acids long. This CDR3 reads CASSRTGGPNQPQHF. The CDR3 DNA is TGTGCCAGCAGCCGCACAGGTGGACCTAATCAGCCCCAGCATTTT.

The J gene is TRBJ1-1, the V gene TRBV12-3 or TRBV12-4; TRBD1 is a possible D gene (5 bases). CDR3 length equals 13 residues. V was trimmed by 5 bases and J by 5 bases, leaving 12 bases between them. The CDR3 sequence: CASSPTGRTEAFF. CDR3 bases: TGTGCCAGCAGTCCCACAGGCAGAACTGAAGCTTTCTTT.